The sequence of this T cell receptor (beta chain) was determined in a study of T cell responses to AZD1222 COVID-19 vaccine. The study's findings and limits: Every sample of the repertoires postdated the peak T cell response.

Profiled with immunoSEQ multiplex PCR; TCRdb holds only in-frame clones, not every one. The sample lists 95,000 to 150,000 clones; about 90% were seen once. On this clone itself: Its antigen is unknown.

The CDR3 length is 12 residues. Trimming stripped 2 bases from V and 9 bases from J, with 11 bases between. Germline CDR1 GTSNPN, CDR2 SVGIG (reference sequence). Sequenced material: peripheral blood, taken on day 0 of AZD1222 vaccination. The TCR was taken from an adult in good health. The chain combines TRBV30 with TRBJ2-1, with D perhaps being TRBD1 or TRBD2 (5 bases each). Here the CDR3 reads CAWSRDGPEQFF. In DNA form, the CDR3 reads TGTGCCTGGAGTCGGGACGGACCTGAGCAGTTCTTC.